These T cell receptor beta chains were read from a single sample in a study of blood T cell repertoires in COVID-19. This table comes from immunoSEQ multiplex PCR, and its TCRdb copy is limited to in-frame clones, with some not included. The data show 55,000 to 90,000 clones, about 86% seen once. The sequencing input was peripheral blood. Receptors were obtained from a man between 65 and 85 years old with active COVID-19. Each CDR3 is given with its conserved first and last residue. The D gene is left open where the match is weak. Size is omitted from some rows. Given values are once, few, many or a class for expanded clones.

DNA: TGTGCCAGCATGATGGGGGGCGGGAGGCCCCACGAGCAGTACTTC
CDR3: CASMMGGGRPHEQYF
V: TRBV5-4
D: TRBD2
size: NA
J: TRBJ2-7

DNA: TGTGCCAGCAACCCTAGCGGGGCCGGGAGGCAGTTCTTC
CDR3: CASNPSGAGRQFF
V: TRBV6-5
D: TRBD2
size: NA
J: TRBJ2-1

DNA: TGTGCCAGCAGGACCTGGAGACAGTCAAGAACCGGGGAGCTGTTTTTT
CDR3: CASRTWRQSRTGELFF
V: TRBV27
D: NA
size: NA
J: TRBJ2-2

DNA: TGTGCCAGCAGCCAGGGACTAGCGGGAGGGCGCGATACGCAGTATTTT
CDR3: CASSQGLAGGRDTQYF
V: TRBV3-1/TRBV3-2
D: TRBD2
size: NA
J: TRBJ2-3

DNA: TGTGCCAGCAGAACAGGGGGCTCGGGGCAGCCCCAGCATTTT
CDR3: CASRTGGSGQPQHF
V: TRBV6-5
D: TRBD1
size: few
J: TRBJ1-5

DNA: TGTGCCAGCAGCTTTGACCGGGGAGCCGAGCAGTACTTC
CDR3: CASSFDRGAEQYF
V: TRBV11-3
D: NA
size: NA
J: TRBJ2-7

DNA: TGTGCCAGCAGTTTAACCCCCAGGGAGACCCAGTACTTC
CDR3: CASSLTPRETQYF
V: TRBV27
D: NA
size: NA
J: TRBJ2-5

DNA: TGTGCCAGTAGTTCCCCCGGGACAGGCAATCAGCCCCAGCATTTT
CDR3: CASSSPGTGNQPQHF
V: TRBV19
D: TRBD1
size: NA
J: TRBJ1-5

DNA: TGTGCCAGCACGGTCGGCAGGGGCCTACGGGCTTTCTTT
CDR3: CASTVGRGLRAFF
V: TRBV7-8
D: NA
size: NA
J: TRBJ1-1

DNA: TGTGCCAGCAGCCAGGGGACTAGCGGCCCTAGCACAGATACGCAGTATTTT
CDR3: CASSQGTSGPSTDTQYF
V: TRBV5-4
D: TRBD2
size: NA
J: TRBJ2-3

DNA: TGTGCCAGCAGCTCGCTGCTAAGTACCTACGAGCAGTACTTC
CDR3: CASSSLLSTYEQYF
V: TRBV11-2
D: NA
size: NA
J: TRBJ2-7

DNA: TGTGCCAGCAGCGTAGGGGGGCTGCTGGGCAATGAGCAGTTCTTC
CDR3: CASSVGGLLGNEQFF
V: TRBV9
D: NA
size: NA
J: TRBJ2-1

DNA: TGTGCCAGTAGTACTTCCCCCAGGGGACAAGATACGCAGTATTTT
CDR3: CASSTSPRGQDTQYF
V: TRBV19
D: NA
size: NA
J: TRBJ2-3

DNA: TGTGCCAGCAGCGTAGGAGGTAGCGGGAGGGGCGAGCAGTACTTC
CDR3: CASSVGGSGRGEQYF
V: TRBV9
D: TRBD2
size: NA
J: TRBJ2-7

DNA: TGTGCCAGCAGTGGACGGACAGGGCAGGGGGATACGCAGTATTTT
CDR3: CASSGRTGQGDTQYF
V: TRBV25-1
D: TRBD1
size: NA
J: TRBJ2-3

DNA: TGTGCCACCACCACTGGGGGGGGCGAGCAGTACTTC
CDR3: CATTTGGGEQYF
V: TRBV19
D: TRBD2
size: NA
J: TRBJ2-7

DNA: TGTGCCAGCAGCTTAGGCGGACAGGGGGGCTACGAGCAGTACTTC
CDR3: CASSLGGQGGYEQYF
V: TRBV7-8
D: TRBD1
size: NA
J: TRBJ2-7

DNA: TGTGCCAGCAGCGTCCGGGACAGGGTTCGTAGCAATGAGCAGTTCTTC
CDR3: CASSVRDRVRSNEQFF
V: TRBV9
D: TRBD1
size: NA
J: TRBJ2-1

DNA: TGTGCCAGTAGAGGGGCCCTAGCGGCCCCGAGATCTGGGGCCAACGTCCTGACTTTC
CDR3: CASRGALAAPRSGANVLTF
V: TRBV19
D: TRBD2
size: NA
J: TRBJ2-6

DNA: TGTGCCAGCAGCTTAGAGCTAGCGGGAGGGCCATGGGAGACCCAGTACTTC
CDR3: CASSLELAGGPWETQYF
V: TRBV7-2
D: TRBD2
size: NA
J: TRBJ2-5

DNA: TGTGCCAGCAGTTACAAGAGGGGACAGGCGGAAGCTTTCTTT
CDR3: CASSYKRGQAEAFF
V: TRBV27
D: TRBD1
size: few
J: TRBJ1-1

DNA: TGTGCCAGCAGCCGCCACGACGGCGGGAGCCGCCAGTTCTTC
CDR3: CASSRHDGGSRQFF
V: TRBV14
D: TRBD2
size: NA
J: TRBJ2-1

DNA: TGTGCCAAAACCGGGGCCCCGGGACTAGATGTGACCCAGTACTTC
CDR3: CAKTGAPGLDVTQYF
V: TRBV3-1/TRBV3-2
D: TRBD2
size: NA
J: TRBJ2-5

DNA: TGTGCCAGCAGAATAGGACAGGTGCCGTCTGGGGCCAACGTCCTGACTTTC
CDR3: CASRIGQVPSGANVLTF
V: TRBV2
D: TRBD1
size: NA
J: TRBJ2-6

DNA: TGTGCCAGCAGTGGGGGTCGACAGGGTACAGATACGCAGTATTTT
CDR3: CASSGGRQGTDTQYF
V: TRBV27
D: TRBD1
size: once
J: TRBJ2-3

DNA: TGCAGCGTTGGTAGCGGGCTAGTGCAGTACTTC
CDR3: CSVGSGLVQYF
V: TRBV29-1
D: TRBD2
size: few
J: TRBJ2-7

DNA: TGTGCCAGCAGTCGGACTTCCATCGACTCCTACGAGCAGTACTTC
CDR3: CASSRTSIDSYEQYF
V: TRBV2
D: NA
size: few
J: TRBJ2-7

DNA: TGTGCCAGCAGTGAAGCGCTTCGAGGTCGTGGTGAGCAGTTCTTC
CDR3: CASSEALRGRGEQFF
V: TRBV2
D: NA
size: once
J: TRBJ2-1

DNA: TGTGCCTGGAGTGTGGGGCCCCGCGGCGGGGAGCTGTTTTTT
CDR3: CAWSVGPRGGELFF
V: TRBV30
D: NA
size: NA
J: TRBJ2-2